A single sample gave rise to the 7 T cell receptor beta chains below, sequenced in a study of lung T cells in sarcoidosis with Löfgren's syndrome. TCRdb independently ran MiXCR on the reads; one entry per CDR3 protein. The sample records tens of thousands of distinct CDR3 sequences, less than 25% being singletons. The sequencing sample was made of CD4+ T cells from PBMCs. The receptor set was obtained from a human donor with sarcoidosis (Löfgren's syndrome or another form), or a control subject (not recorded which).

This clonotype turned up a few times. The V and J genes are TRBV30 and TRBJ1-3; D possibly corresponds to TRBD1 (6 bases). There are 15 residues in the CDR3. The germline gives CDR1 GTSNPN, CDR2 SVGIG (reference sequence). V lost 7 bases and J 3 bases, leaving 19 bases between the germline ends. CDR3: CALSGLGGDGNTIYF. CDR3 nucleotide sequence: TGTGCCTTATCAGGTTTAGGGGGAGATGGAAACACCATATATTTT.

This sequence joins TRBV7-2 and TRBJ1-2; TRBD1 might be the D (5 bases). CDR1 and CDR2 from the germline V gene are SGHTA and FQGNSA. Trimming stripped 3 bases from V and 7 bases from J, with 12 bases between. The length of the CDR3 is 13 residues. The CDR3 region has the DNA TGTGCCAGCAGCTTTGCCAGGGAAAGTGGCTACACCTTC. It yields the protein CASSFARESGYTF.

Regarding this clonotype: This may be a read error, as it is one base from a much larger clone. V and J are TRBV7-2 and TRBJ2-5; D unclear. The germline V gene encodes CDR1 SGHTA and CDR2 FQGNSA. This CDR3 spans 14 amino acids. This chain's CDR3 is CASSLVQFQEAQYF. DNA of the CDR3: TGTGCCAGCAGCTTAGTACAGTTTCAAGAGGCCCAGTACTTC.

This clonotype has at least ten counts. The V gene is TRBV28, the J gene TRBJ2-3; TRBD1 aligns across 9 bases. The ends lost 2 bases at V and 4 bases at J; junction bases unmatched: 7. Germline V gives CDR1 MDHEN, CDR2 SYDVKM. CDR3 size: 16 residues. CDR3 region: CASSLVGQGRADTQYF. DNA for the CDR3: TGTGCCAGCAGTTTAGTGGGACAGGGAAGAGCAGATACGCAGTATTTT.

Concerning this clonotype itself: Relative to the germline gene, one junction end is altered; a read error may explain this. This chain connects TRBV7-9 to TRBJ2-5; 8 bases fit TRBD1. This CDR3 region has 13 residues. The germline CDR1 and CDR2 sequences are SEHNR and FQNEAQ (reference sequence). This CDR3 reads CASSPRGPETRYF. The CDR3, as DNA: TGTGCCAGCAGCCCCAGGGGGCCGGAGACCCGGTACTTC.

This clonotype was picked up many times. CDR3 sequence: CASSGWGTGQPQHF. The CDR3 DNA sequence: TGTGCCAGCAGTGGGTGGGGGACAGGTCAGCCCCAGCATTTT. This chain joins TRBV25-1 and TRBJ1-5; 8 nucleotides match TRBD1. The CDR3 is made up of 14 amino acids. The germline V gene has CDR1 MGHDK and CDR2 SYGVNS. V gave up 4 bases and J gave up 6 bases; unmatched junction bases: 5.

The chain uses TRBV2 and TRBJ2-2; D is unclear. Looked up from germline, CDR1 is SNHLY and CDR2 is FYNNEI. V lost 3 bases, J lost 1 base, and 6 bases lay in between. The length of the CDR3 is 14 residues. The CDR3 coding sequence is TGTGCCAGCAGTGAGATGGAGAACACCGGGGAGCTGTTTTTT. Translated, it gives CASSEMENTGELFF.